The T cell receptor (beta chain) described here comes from a study of cytomegalovirus exposure and HLA in healthy donors. In the PCR, 60 Vbeta and 13 Jbeta primers were used. Some clones are missing from TCRdb's copy, which holds only in-frame ones; the method was immunoSEQ multiplex PCR. The data contain about 110,000 clones, approximately 84% of them singletons. From germline, CDR1 is MDHEN and CDR2 SYDVKM. Trimming stripped 3 bases from V and 8 bases from J, with 19 bases between. The CDR3 has 15 residues. Overall study findings and caveats: An Asian-associated ancestry cluster reportedly showed fewer N-insertions than the approximately 620-donor mean in a later analysis.

On this clone itself: Its antigen is unknown.

The specimen sequenced was PBMCs. This chain joins TRBV28 and TRBJ1-2; D not resolved. This TCR derives from a man in his forties in good health and CMV-seronegative. For the CDR3, the DNA is TGTGCCAGCAGTTTTTCCGGCATTGAGCGCGCAGGCTACACCTTC. It yields the protein CASSFSGIERAGYTF.